This is a list of T cell receptor beta chains from one sample in a study of blood T cell repertoires in COVID-19. Only in-frame clones appear in the TCRdb table, and some are missing; sequencing was by immunoSEQ multiplex PCR. The repertoire holds some 130,000 clones, about 86% seen once, with approximately 2.2% in the top ten. The sample taken for sequencing was PBMCs or T cells enriched from blood (not recorded which). The source of these receptors is a woman in her fifties or sixties who had recovered from COVID-19. CDR3s include the opening cysteine and the closing phenylalanine or tryptophan. Fields, in order: V gene, clone size, J gene, D gene, CDR3 protein, CDR3 DNA. D genes are given only for firm matches. Where a row states a size, it is once, few, many or the class of an expanded clone; other rows omit it.

>TRBV29-1|few|TRBJ1-1|.
CSCRDTEAFF
TGCAGTTGCAGGGACACTGAAGCTTTCTTT
>TRBV6-5|.|TRBJ1-1|TRBD1
CASSRDRGSGEAFF
TGTGCCAGCAGTCGGGACAGGGGTTCGGGTGAAGCTTTCTTT
>TRBV19|.|TRBJ1-1|TRBD1
CASSVRGQNTEAFF
TGTGCCAGTAGTGTCAGGGGGCAGAACACTGAAGCTTTCTTT
>TRBV25-1|.|TRBJ2-7|.
CASSTTRHLYEQYF
TGTGCCAGCAGCACCACTAGACACCTCTACGAGCAGTACTTC
>TRBV6-1|few|TRBJ1-1|.
CASSEMGMNTEAFF
TGTGCCAGCAGTGAAATGGGCATGAACACTGAAGCTTTCTTT
>TRBV27|.|TRBJ2-1|TRBD2
CASSLAGGPNEQFF
TGTGCCAGCAGTTTAGCGGGGGGACCCAATGAGCAGTTCTTC
>TRBV29-1|.|TRBJ1-5|.
CSVGGGLEPQHF
TGCAGCGTTGGAGGGGGTTTAGAGCCCCAGCATTTT
>TRBV19|.|TRBJ2-3|TRBD1
CASSAPGQGTDTQYF
TGTGCCAGTAGTGCGCCGGGACAGGGCACAGATACGCAGTATTTT
>TRBV5-5|.|TRBJ2-7|TRBD2
CASSLGLAGPSYEQYF
TGTGCCAGCAGCTTGGGCCTAGCGGGACCCTCCTACGAGCAGTACTTC
>TRBV2|.|TRBJ1-1|.
CASSGQLNTEAFF
TGTGCCAGCAGTGGACAGCTGAACACTGAAGCTTTCTTT
>TRBV10-2|.|TRBJ1-2|.
CASSGDSGARGYTF
TGCGCCAGCAGTGGGGATTCAGGGGCGCGAGGCTACACCTTC
>TRBV27|.|TRBJ2-1|TRBD1
CASSWSGGNEQFF
TGTGCCAGCAGTTGGTCAGGGGGAAATGAGCAGTTCTTC
>TRBV5-4|.|TRBJ2-7|.
CASSEYPAGPDEQYF
TGTGCCAGCAGCGAATACCCGGCAGGGCCGGACGAGCAGTACTTC
>TRBV7-2|.|TRBJ2-1|TRBD2
CASSLDGSGGASYNEQFF
TGTGCCAGCAGCTTAGATGGGAGCGGGGGCGCTTCCTACAATGAGCAGTTCTTC
>TRBV5-1|.|TRBJ2-1|TRBD2
CASWQGLAGNNEQFF
TGCGCCAGCTGGCAAGGACTAGCGGGGAACAATGAGCAGTTCTTC
>TRBV11-3|.|TRBJ2-1|TRBD1
CASSFGQGLYNEQFF
TGTGCCAGCAGCTTCGGACAGGGCTTGTACAATGAGCAGTTCTTC
>TRBV2|.|TRBJ2-1|TRBD1
CASSVPGGFNEQFF
TGTGCCAGCAGTGTCCCAGGGGGCTTCAATGAGCAGTTCTTC
>TRBV10-3|.|TRBJ1-2|.
CAISVEQNGYTF
TGTGCCATCAGTGTGGAGCAGAATGGCTACACCTTC
>TRBV5-6|.|TRBJ1-1|TRBD1
CASSLGESQGAEAEAFF
TGTGCCAGCAGCTTGGGGGAGAGCCAGGGGGCGGAGGCTGAAGCTTTCTTT
>TRBV6-2/TRBV6-3|.|TRBJ1-5|TRBD1
CASSYDRGHSNQPQHF
TGTGCCAGCAGTTACGACAGGGGTCATAGCAATCAGCCCCAGCATTTT
>TRBV6-6|.|TRBJ2-6|.
CASIIDSGANVLTF
TGTGCCAGCATCATAGACTCTGGGGCCAACGTCCTGACTTTC
>TRBV9|.|TRBJ2-5|TRBD2
CASSVVSSGGGETQYF
TGTGCCAGCAGCGTAGTGTCTAGCGGGGGTGGAGAGACCCAGTACTTC
>TRBV5-5|.|TRBJ2-7|TRBD1
CASSWDRGPYEQYF
TGTGCCAGCAGCTGGGACAGGGGGCCCTACGAGCAGTACTTC
>TRBV15|.|TRBJ2-7|.
CATSNPYRGLSYEQYF
TGTGCCACCAGCAACCCCTACCGGGGTCTCTCCTACGAGCAGTACTTC
>TRBV2|.|TRBJ2-3|TRBD2
CASTTLTSGVSTQYF
TGTGCCAGCACGACTTTGACTAGCGGGGTTAGTACGCAGTATTTT
>TRBV29-1|medium-sized|TRBJ1-2|.
CSVEAQNVNYGYTF
TGCAGCGTTGAAGCCCAGAACGTTAACTATGGCTACACCTTC
>TRBV5-3|.|TRBJ1-2|.
CARSGSWGPYGYTF
TGTGCCAGAAGCGGGTCGTGGGGGCCCTATGGCTACACCTTC
>TRBV7-2|.|TRBJ2-5|TRBD2
CASSPRLAGGLKETQYF
TGTGCCAGCAGCCCGAGACTAGCGGGGGGACTAAAAGAGACCCAGTACTTC
>TRBV7-2|.|TRBJ1-1|.
CASSLGSLRFF
TGTGCCAGCAGCTTAGGCAGCCTCAGGTTCTTT
>TRBV2|few|TRBJ2-7|.
CASSSDNYEQYF
TGTGCCAGCAGTTCAGACAACTACGAGCAGTACTTC
>TRBV9|few|TRBJ2-2|.
CASRWGENTGELFF
TGTGCCAGCAGGTGGGGGGAAAACACCGGGGAGCTGTTTTTT
>TRBV5-4|.|TRBJ2-1|TRBD2
CASSPVPSGGDEQFF
TGTGCCAGCAGCCCGGTCCCTAGCGGGGGCGATGAGCAGTTCTTC
>TRBV12-3/TRBV12-4|.|TRBJ2-5|TRBD2
CASQEAGVETQYF
TGTGCCAGTCAAGAAGCGGGGGTGGAGACCCAGTACTTC
>TRBV9|few|TRBJ2-7|.
CASRSDSSYEQYF
TGTGCCAGCAGATCTGACAGTTCCTACGAGCAGTACTTC
>TRBV4-3|.|TRBJ2-1|TRBD2
CASSQESAGGVDEQFF
TGCGCCAGCAGCCAAGAAAGCGCGGGGGGGGTAGATGAGCAGTTCTTC
>TRBV6-5|.|TRBJ1-2|TRBD1
CASSRTGDWGYTF
TGTGCCAGCAGTAGAACAGGGGATTGGGGCTACACCTTC
>TRBV3-1/TRBV3-2|.|TRBJ1-2|TRBD1
CASSDRAQANYGYTF
TGTGCCAGCAGCGACAGGGCGCAAGCTAACTATGGCTACACCTTC
>TRBV6-5|few|TRBJ1-1|TRBD1
CASRGQGVTEAFF
TGTGCCAGCAGGGGACAGGGGGTGACTGAAGCTTTCTTT
>TRBV10-1|.|TRBJ2-5|TRBD1
CASRGTGPEETQYF
TGCGCCAGCAGAGGGACAGGGCCCGAAGAGACCCAGTACTTC
>TRBV6-5|once|TRBJ2-6|.
CASSLRGGANVLTF
TGTGCCAGCAGCCTAAGAGGTGGGGCCAACGTCCTGACTTTC
>TRBV27|.|TRBJ1-1|.
CASSLSWGVWFF
TGTGCCAGCAGTTTATCGTGGGGGGTGTGGTTCTTT
>TRBV7-9|once|TRBJ2-5|.
CASSDPLDNQETQYF
TGTGCCAGCAGCGATCCACTGGACAACCAAGAGACCCAGTACTTC
>TRBV7-7|.|TRBJ2-2|TRBD2
CASSFGLAGTNTGELFF
TGTGCTAGCAGCTTCGGACTAGCGGGGACGAACACCGGGGAGCTGTTTTTT
>TRBV11-3|.|TRBJ2-5|.
CASSLEEEGQETQYF
TGTGCCAGCAGCTTAGAAGAGGAGGGCCAAGAGACCCAGTACTTC
>TRBV4-3|.|TRBJ1-4|.
CASSRRVDEKLFF
TGCGCCAGCAGCCGCAGGGTTGATGAAAAACTGTTTTTT
>TRBV6-1|.|TRBJ2-5|.
CASSDRGQETQYF
TGTGCCAGCAGTGACAGGGGTCAAGAGACCCAGTACTTC
>TRBV19|.|TRBJ2-5|TRBD1
CASSKPGQGRETQYF
TGTGCCAGTAGTAAACCGGGACAGGGAAGGGAGACCCAGTACTTC
>TRBV6-1|once|TRBJ2-1|TRBD1
CASSETGGVSYNEQFF
TGTGCCAGCAGTGAGACAGGGGGCGTCTCCTACAATGAGCAGTTCTTC
>TRBV3-1/TRBV3-2|.|TRBJ2-3|.
CASGGQGADTQYF
TGTGCCAGCGGTGGGCAGGGTGCAGATACGCAGTATTTT
>TRBV9|.|TRBJ1-2|.
CASSGPGRNYGYTF
TGTGCCAGCAGCGGGCCAGGGCGTAACTATGGCTACACCTTC
>TRBV30|.|TRBJ2-7|TRBD1
CAWSVVLGQGAYEQYF
TGTGCCTGGAGTGTAGTCTTAGGACAGGGGGCCTACGAGCAGTACTTC
>TRBV7-9|.|TRBJ1-2|.
CASSLAGRSVDGYTF
TGTGCCAGCAGCTTAGCGGGCAGGTCAGTAGATGGCTACACCTTC
>TRBV19|once|TRBJ1-1|.
CASSVRGGDTEAFF
TGTGCCAGTAGTGTCCGAGGAGGGGACACTGAAGCTTTCTTT
>TRBV18|.|TRBJ1-1|.
CASSPIAGNTEAFF
TGTGCCAGCTCACCTATTGCGGGAAACACTGAAGCTTTCTTT
>TRBV5-6|.|TRBJ1-4|.
CASSLTATNEKLFF
TGTGCCAGCAGCTTGACAGCAACTAATGAAAAACTGTTTTTT
>TRBV11-2|.|TRBJ1-1|.
CASSFSGWGGSTEAFF
TGTGCCAGCAGCTTTAGTGGGTGGGGCGGGAGCACTGAAGCTTTCTTT
>TRBV30|.|TRBJ2-7|TRBD2
CAWSPIAGAYEQYF
TGTGCCTGGAGTCCAATAGCGGGGGCGTACGAGCAGTACTTC
>TRBV5-1|.|TRBJ2-3|TRBD2
CASSFFGGEDTQYF
TGCGCCAGCAGCTTTTTCGGGGGGGAGGATACGCAGTATTTT